The 3 T cell receptor beta chains in this list originate from one sample, sequenced in a study of T cell responses to AZD1222 COVID-19 vaccine. This table comes from immunoSEQ multiplex PCR, and its TCRdb copy is limited to in-frame clones, with some not included. The sample includes roughly 100,000 clones, 75% to 90% of them seen just once. The sample was peripheral blood, taken 28 days after the second AZD1222 dose. Receptors originate from an adult who received the AZD1222 COVID-19 vaccine.

This clone was counted only a few times. As DNA, the CDR3 is TGCGCCAGCAGCTTGGTTGGAGGGTACGGCTACACCTTC. Translated: CASSLVGGYGYTF. This chain connects TRBV5-1 to TRBJ1-2; D not resolved. Germline CDR1 SGHRS, CDR2 YFSETQ. Trimming cost V 0 bases and J 8 bases, with 11 bases left between them. CDR3 size: 13 residues.

The chain links TRBV4-1 to TRBJ1-1; 8 nucleotides agree with TRBD1. CDR3 size: 12 residues. Germline V CDR1 and CDR2: MGHRA, YSYEKL. V shed 3 bases and J 7 bases; nucleotides not matched to a gene: 1. The CDR3 nucleotides read TGCGCCAGCAGCCAGGACAGGGATGAAGCTTTCTTT. This codes for CASSQDRDEAFF.

The chain joins TRBV7-2 to TRBJ1-1; the D is unclear. V lost 5 bases, J lost 1 base, and 14 bases lay in between. This CDR3 contains 15 residues. Germline V gene lookup returns CDR1 SGHTA and CDR2 FQGNSA. CDR3: CASSPMPRGNTEAFF. The DNA of the CDR3 is TGTGCCAGCAGCCCCATGCCCCGGGGGAACACTGAAGCTTTCTTT.